A selection of T cell receptor beta chains follows, all from one sample in a study of shared clonotypes between healthy human individuals. The repertoire was sequenced with immunoSEQ multiplex PCR; TCRdb's copy has only in-frame clones and lacks some. The table lists millions of clones, over 90% of them singletons. Sequencing was carried out using naive CD4+ T cells from PBMCs. Every receptor here comes from a man aged 18 to 30 in good health. Some clones in this sample may be carry-over from other donors' samples. Both conserved end residues are part of each CDR3. Where a row states a size, it is once, few, many or the class of an expanded clone; other rows omit it.

TRBV7-9	-	TRBJ1-2	CASTSGDRTAYGYTF
TRBV7-9	-	TRBJ2-7	CASSLRGESHEQYF
TRBV29-1	once	TRBJ1-1	CSGYRGTEAFF
TRBV5-4	-	TRBJ1-2	CASSLRSGYTF
TRBV7-2	once	TRBJ2-7	CASSLGSSGPAYEQYF
TRBV7-9	once	TRBJ2-7	CASSPGTGVFRQYF
TRBV19	-	TRBJ1-4	CASRSIRGALDEIGDEKLFF
TRBV5-6	-	TRBJ1-1	CASSLGPVPNTEAFF
TRBV7-2	-	TRBJ2-2	CASSYPNTGELFF
TRBV27	once	TRBJ2-6	CASSTTGSGANVLTF
TRBV2	-	TRBJ2-1	CASSPQGKQFF
TRBV9	-	TRBJ2-5	CASSATGWETQYF
TRBV4-1	once	TRBJ2-5	CASSRPDRGWETQYF
TRBV18	-	TRBJ1-5	CASSPLSDQPQHF
TRBV2	-	TRBJ2-1	CASSGQEAIYNEQFF
TRBV25-1	-	TRBJ1-2	CASSEPDRNYGYTF
TRBV18	-	TRBJ2-1	CASSPSAYNEQFF
TRBV2	-	TRBJ2-2	CASTGGMRAGELFF
TRBV9	-	TRBJ2-3	CASSVGAGGTDTQYF
TRBV5-1	-	TRBJ2-7	CASSLASRYEQYF
TRBV7-6	-	TRBJ1-2	CASRNPWDRGYGYTF
TRBV7-2	-	TRBJ2-3	CASSFRLGGTDTQYF
TRBV5-6	once	TRBJ2-5	CASSPGQPQETQYF